The entry below gives a single T cell receptor (beta chain) sequence along with its context. This sample stems from a study of T cell responses to AZD1222 COVID-19 vaccine. The CDR3 spans 12 residues. Profiling relied on immunoSEQ multiplex PCR, and the TCRdb table lists in-frame clones only, not all of them. The table shows about 130,000 clones, with around 93% occurring only once. The chain links TRBV12-1 to TRBJ2-2. TRBV12-1 is noted as a pseudogene. The input for sequencing was peripheral blood, taken 28 days after the second AZD1222 dose. This sequence originates from an adult who received the AZD1222 COVID-19 vaccine. CDR3 residues: CASSLTTGELFF. In DNA, the CDR3 is TGTGCCAGCAGCTTGACCACCGGGGAGCTGTTTTTT.